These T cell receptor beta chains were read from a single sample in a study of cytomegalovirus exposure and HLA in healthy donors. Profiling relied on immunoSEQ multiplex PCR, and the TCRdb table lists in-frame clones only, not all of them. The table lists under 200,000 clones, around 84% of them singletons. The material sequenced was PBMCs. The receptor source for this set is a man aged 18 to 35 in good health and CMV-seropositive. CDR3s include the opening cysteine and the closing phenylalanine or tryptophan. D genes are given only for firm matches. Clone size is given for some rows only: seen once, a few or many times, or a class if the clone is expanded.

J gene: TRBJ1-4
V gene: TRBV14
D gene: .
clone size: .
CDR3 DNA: TGTGCCAGCGCCCAGGTTAATGAAAAACTGTTTTTT
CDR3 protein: CASAQVNEKLFF

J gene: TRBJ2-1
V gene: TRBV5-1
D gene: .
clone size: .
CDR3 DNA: TGCGCCAGCAGCTACCCCGGCGGCAATGAGCAGTTCTTC
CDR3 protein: CASSYPGGNEQFF

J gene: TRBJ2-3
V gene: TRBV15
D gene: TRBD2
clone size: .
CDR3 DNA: TGTGCCACCAGCAGTGGGGCTAGCGGGGGCACAGATACGCAGTATTTT
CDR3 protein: CATSSGASGGTDTQYF

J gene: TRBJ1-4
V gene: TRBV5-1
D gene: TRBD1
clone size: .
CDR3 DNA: TGCGCCAGCAGCCGGACAGGGGTAAATGAAAAACTGTTTTTT
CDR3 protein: CASSRTGVNEKLFF

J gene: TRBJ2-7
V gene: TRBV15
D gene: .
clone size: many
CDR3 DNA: TGTGCCACCAGCCCCCGGAGTAGGAGCTCCTACGAGCAGTACTTC
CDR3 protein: CATSPRSRSSYEQYF

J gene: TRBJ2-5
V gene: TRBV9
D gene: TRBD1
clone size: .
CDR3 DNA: TGTGCCAGCAGCGAACAGGGGGCAGAAGAGACCCAGTACTTC
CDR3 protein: CASSEQGAEETQYF

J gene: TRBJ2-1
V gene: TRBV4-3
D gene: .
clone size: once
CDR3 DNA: TGCGCCAGCAGCCAAGGGGTAGGAGCTAGTTCCCGGGATGAGCAGTTCTTC
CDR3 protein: CASSQGVGASSRDEQFF

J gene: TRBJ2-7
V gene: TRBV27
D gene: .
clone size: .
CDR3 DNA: TGTGCCAGCAGTTCCGGAGGGCCGGGCGAGCAGTACTTC
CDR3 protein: CASSSGGPGEQYF

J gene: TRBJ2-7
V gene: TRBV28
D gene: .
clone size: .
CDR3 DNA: TGTGCCAGCAGTCAAACAGGGCTCAGCTCCTACGAGCAGTACTTC
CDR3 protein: CASSQTGLSSYEQYF

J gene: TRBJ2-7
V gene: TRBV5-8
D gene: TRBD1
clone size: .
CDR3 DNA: TGTGCCAGCAGCTTGGTACAGGGGGCCAACGAGCAGTACTTC
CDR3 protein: CASSLVQGANEQYF

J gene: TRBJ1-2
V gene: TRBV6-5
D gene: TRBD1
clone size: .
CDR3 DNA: TGTGCCAGCAGCCGGGGACAGGGGTTGTATGGCTACACCTTC
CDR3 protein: CASSRGQGLYGYTF

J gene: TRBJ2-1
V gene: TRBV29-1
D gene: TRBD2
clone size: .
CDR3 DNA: TGCAGCGTTGAATTGTCTAGCGGGAGGGTTGGCAATGAGCAGTTCTTC
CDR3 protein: CSVELSSGRVGNEQFF

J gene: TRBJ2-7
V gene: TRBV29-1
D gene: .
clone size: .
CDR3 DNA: TGCAGCGCGACGGGGGCGGGAGTCGACGAGCAGTACTTC
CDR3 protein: CSATGAGVDEQYF

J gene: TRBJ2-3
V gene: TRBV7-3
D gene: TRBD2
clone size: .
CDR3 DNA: TGTGCCAGCAGCTTAGAAGGGACTAGCGGGAGTGGTACGCAGTATTTT
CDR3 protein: CASSLEGTSGSGTQYF

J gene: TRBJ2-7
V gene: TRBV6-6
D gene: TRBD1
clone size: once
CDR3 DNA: TGTGCCAGCAGTACCCAGGGGGCCTACGAGCAGTACTTC
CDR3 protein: CASSTQGAYEQYF

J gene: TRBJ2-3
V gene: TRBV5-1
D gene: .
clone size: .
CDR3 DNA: TGCGCCAGCAGCTTGGACCAGAGCACAGATACGCAGTATTTT
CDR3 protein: CASSLDQSTDTQYF

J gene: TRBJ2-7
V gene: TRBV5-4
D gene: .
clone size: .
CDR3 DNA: TGTGCCAGCAGCTTGCCGGGAGTTGCGTACGAGCAGTACTTC
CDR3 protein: CASSLPGVAYEQYF

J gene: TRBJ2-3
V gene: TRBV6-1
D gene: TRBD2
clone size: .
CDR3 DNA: TGTGCCGGAGGTGAACTAGCGGGTAACCAGGATACGCAGTATTTT
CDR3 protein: CAGGELAGNQDTQYF

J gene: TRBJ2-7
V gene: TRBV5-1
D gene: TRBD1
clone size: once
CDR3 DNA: TGCGCCAGCAAGACTGGTTTACAGGGGGTAACCTACGAGCAGTACTTC
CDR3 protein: CASKTGLQGVTYEQYF

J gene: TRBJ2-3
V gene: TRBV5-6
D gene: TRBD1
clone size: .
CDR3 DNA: TGTGCCAGCAGCCTACAGGGGGTGGGTACGCAGTATTTT
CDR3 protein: CASSLQGVGTQYF

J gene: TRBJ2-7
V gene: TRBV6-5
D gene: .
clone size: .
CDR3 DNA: TGTGCCAGCAGACTCGGCGGAGGGTGGGACGAGCAGTACTTC
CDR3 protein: CASRLGGGWDEQYF

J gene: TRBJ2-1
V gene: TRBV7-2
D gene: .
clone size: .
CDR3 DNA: TGTGCCAGCAGCTCCCCTCCAGGGCAGAATGAGCAGTTCTTC
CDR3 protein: CASSSPPGQNEQFF

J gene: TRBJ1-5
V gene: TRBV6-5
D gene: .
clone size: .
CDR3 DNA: TGTGCCAGCAGTTATGCGGGGCCTGACCAGCCCCAGCATTTT
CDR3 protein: CASSYAGPDQPQHF

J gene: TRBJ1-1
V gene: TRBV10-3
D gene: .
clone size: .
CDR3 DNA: TGTGCCAGCGGAGGTGGCACTCAGAACACTGAAGCTTTCTTT
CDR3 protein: CASGGGTQNTEAFF

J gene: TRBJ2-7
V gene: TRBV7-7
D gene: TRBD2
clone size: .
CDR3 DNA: TGTGCCAGCAGCCCCCCGGGACTAGGGACCTACGAGCAGTACTTC
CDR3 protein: CASSPPGLGTYEQYF

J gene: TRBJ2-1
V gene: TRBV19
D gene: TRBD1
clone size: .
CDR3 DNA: TGTGCCAGTAGTATACGCGGGACAGGGTGGGAAGGCAATGAGCAGTTCTTC
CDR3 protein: CASSIRGTGWEGNEQFF

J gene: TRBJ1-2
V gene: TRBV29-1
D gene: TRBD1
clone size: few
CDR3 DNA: TGCAGCGCAATCAGGGGGCTGGGAGGCTACACCTTC
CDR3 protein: CSAIRGLGGYTF

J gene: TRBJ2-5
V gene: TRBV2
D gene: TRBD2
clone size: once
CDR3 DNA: TGTGCCAGCAGAGGGGCGGCTAGCGGGATGGGAGAGACCCAGTACTTC
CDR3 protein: CASRGAASGMGETQYF

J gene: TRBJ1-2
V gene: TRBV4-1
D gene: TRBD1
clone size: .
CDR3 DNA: TGCGCCAGCAGCCAAGATTTAAGTTTTGGGACAGGGGTAGGCTACACCTTC
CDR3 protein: CASSQDLSFGTGVGYTF

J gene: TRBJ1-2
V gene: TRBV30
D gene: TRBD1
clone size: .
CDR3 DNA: TGTGCCTGGAGTGTAACACAGGGGGGCGGGGGCTACACCTTC
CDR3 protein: CAWSVTQGGGGYTF

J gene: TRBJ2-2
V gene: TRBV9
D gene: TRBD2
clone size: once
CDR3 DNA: TGTGCCAGCAGCTCAAGGACTAGCCCCGGGGAGCTGTTTTTT
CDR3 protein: CASSSRTSPGELFF

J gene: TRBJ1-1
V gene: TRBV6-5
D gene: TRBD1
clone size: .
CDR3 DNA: TGTGCCAGCAGTTTACAGGGGGGGTTGTCTTCGACTGAAGCTTTCTTT
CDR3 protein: CASSLQGGLSSTEAFF

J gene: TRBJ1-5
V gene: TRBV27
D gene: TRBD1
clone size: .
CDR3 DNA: TGTGCCAGCAGTCAAGGGACAGGGCAAAATCAGCCCCAGCATTTT
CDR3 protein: CASSQGTGQNQPQHF

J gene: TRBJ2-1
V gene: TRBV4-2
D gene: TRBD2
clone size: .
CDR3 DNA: TGTGCCAGCAGCCAAGTCAAGGTAGCTAGCGGCGACAATGAGCAGTTCTTC
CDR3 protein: CASSQVKVASGDNEQFF

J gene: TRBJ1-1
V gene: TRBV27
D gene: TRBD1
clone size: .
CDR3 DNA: TGTGCCAGCAGCCTGACAGGGGCTACTGAAGCTTTCTTT
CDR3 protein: CASSLTGATEAFF

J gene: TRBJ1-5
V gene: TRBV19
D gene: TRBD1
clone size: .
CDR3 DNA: TGTGTCTCCGGGACAGGGCTGGGTCAGCCCCAGCATTTT
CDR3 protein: CVSGTGLGQPQHF

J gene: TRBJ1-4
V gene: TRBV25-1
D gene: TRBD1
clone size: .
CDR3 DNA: TGTGCCAGCAGTGAACAGGGGGACAGGGCTTATGAAAAACTGTTTTTT
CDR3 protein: CASSEQGDRAYEKLFF

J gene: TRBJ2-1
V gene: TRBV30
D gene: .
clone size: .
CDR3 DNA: TGTGCCATTATAGCGGACAATGAGCAGTTCTTC
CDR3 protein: CAIIADNEQFF

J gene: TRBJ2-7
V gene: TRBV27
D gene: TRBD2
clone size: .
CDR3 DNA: TGTGCCAGCAGTATCCTAGCGGGCCGCCTCTCCTACGAGCAGTACTTC
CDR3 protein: CASSILAGRLSYEQYF

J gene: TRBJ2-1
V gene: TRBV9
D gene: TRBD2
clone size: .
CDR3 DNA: TGTGCCAGCAGCCAGGGGCAGCTGGGACTAGCGGAGTACAATGAGCAGTTCTTC
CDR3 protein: CASSQGQLGLAEYNEQFF